The 32 T cell receptor beta chains listed next were all sequenced from one sample in a study of blood T cell repertoires in COVID-19. The protocol was immunoSEQ multiplex PCR, while the TCRdb copy is restricted to in-frame clones and leaves out a portion. Among fewer than 65,000 clones, roughly 90% were seen once, and the ten largest hold roughly 1.3%. Sequencing was performed on peripheral blood. The receptors shown here come from a man aged 55 to 69 with acute or convalescent COVID-19.

This chain uses TRBV5-4 with TRBJ2-1; D perhaps matches TRBD2 (6 bases). The CDR3 is 15 amino acids. CDR1 SGHNT and CDR2 YYREEE come from the germline V gene (reference sequence). Trimming shortened V by 1 base and J by 5 bases, and 13 bases separated the two germline ends. CDR3 region: CASSLRGSQNNEQFF. CDR3 sequence (DNA): TGTGCCAGCAGCTTGCGGGGGTCTCAAAACAATGAGCAGTTCTTC.

The V and J genes are TRBV6-5 and TRBJ2-5; possible D gene TRBD1, 6 bases. Germline V gene data show CDR1 as MNHEY and CDR2 as SVGAGI. With 7 bases removed from V and 2 bases from J, the gap between germline ends came to 17 bases. This CDR3 is built from 15 residues. The CDR3 reads CASNRKDSWQETQYF. For the CDR3, the DNA is TGTGCCAGCAACCGAAAGGACAGCTGGCAAGAGACCCAGTACTTC.

The chain joins TRBV5-1 to TRBJ2-1; TRBD1 is a possible D gene (6 bases). CDR1 is SGHRS and CDR2 is YFSETQ in the germline V gene. The CDR3 has 14 residues. V dropped 3 bases and J dropped 12 bases, with 19 bases sitting between them. In DNA, the CDR3 is TGCGCCAGCAGCTCTAGACAGGCGGGTTCATGGCAGTTCTTC. As protein: CASSSRQAGSWQFF.

The chain links TRBV11-2 to TRBJ2-7; D gene unclear. The germline V gene encodes CDR1 SGHAT and CDR2 FQNNGV. Trimming took 5 bases from V and 6 from J, leaving 14 bases between them. The CDR3 spans 13 residues. The CDR3: CASSPPSVFEQYF. In DNA, the CDR3 is TGTGCCAGCAGCCCTCCGTCAGTTTTCGAGCAGTACTTC.

This clone was detected only once. Here the CDR3 reads CAKPSGVQETQYF. The CDR3 DNA follows: TGCGCCAAGCCTAGCGGGGTGCAAGAGACCCAGTACTTC. V usage is TRBV10-2 and J usage is TRBJ2-5, with 9 bases matching TRBD2. The trim removed 10 bases at V and 2 bases at J, leaving 5 bases unmatched. The CDR3 totals 13 residues. Per the germline V gene, CDR1 is WSHSY and CDR2 is SAAADI.

A single count supports this clone. Here the CDR3 reads CAIRDRENKQANYGYTF. CDR3 coding DNA: TGTGCCATCAGGGATCGGGAAAACAAACAAGCTAACTATGGCTACACCTTC. This chain connects TRBV10-3 to TRBJ1-2; D gene ambiguous. The CDR3 runs 17 residues. Germline loops: CDR1 ENHRY, CDR2 SYGVKD. Trimming removed 6 bases from V and 0 bases from J, with 20 bases in between.

The chain recombines TRBV29-1 with TRBJ2-7; 10 bases are shared with TRBD1. From germline, CDR1 is SQVTM and CDR2 ANQGSEA. The CDR3 contains 13 residues. With 6 bases clipped from V and 3 bases from J, the junction kept 5 bases outside the gene matches. CDR3 in amino acids: CSVQRDRGYEQYF. The CDR3 DNA is TGCAGCGTACAAAGGGACAGGGGCTACGAGCAGTACTTC.

This clone was picked up one time. This chain links TRBV27 with TRBJ2-7, with D tentatively TRBD1 (8 bases). The V end was cut by 2 bases, the J end by 3 bases, with 20 bases between. The CDR3 runs to 17 residues. The germline V gene has CDR1 MNHEY and CDR2 SMNVEV (reference sequence). The CDR3 sequence: CASSLTIGQGLLYEQYF. CDR3 in DNA: TGTGCCAGCAGTTTAACCATCGGACAGGGACTACTCTACGAGCAGTACTTC.

By sample fraction, this clone is medium-sized. The chain is built from TRBV6-4 and TRBJ2-2; no definite D call. The germline CDR1 and CDR2 sequences are MRHNA and SNTAGT. V was pared by 0 bases and J by 5 bases, with 4 bases between. CDR3 length: 13 amino acids. CDR3 amino acids: CASSDSETGELFF. The CDR3 DNA is TGTGCCAGCAGTGACTCAGAGACCGGGGAGCTGTTTTTT.

The CDR3, as DNA: TGTGCCAGCCAACAGGGACTAAGCGCGAACACCGGGGAGCTGTTTTTT. Translated, it gives CASQQGLSANTGELFF. The V call is TRBV7-6, the J call TRBJ2-2; a possible D gene is TRBD2 (7 bases). This CDR3 comprises 16 residues. Germline assignment: CDR1 SGHVS and CDR2 FNYEAQ. V was shortened by 8 bases and J by 0 bases, with 16 bases between the two germline ends. The variable domain in full, with the rest retrieved from reference TRBV7-6 and TRBJ2-2, is GAGVSQSPRYKVTKRGQDVALRCDPISGHVSLYWYRQALGQGPEFLTYFNYEAQQDKSGLPNDRFSAERPEGSISTLTIQRTEQRDSAMYRCASQQGLSANTGELFFGEGSRLTVL.

This rearrangement joins TRBV28 to TRBJ1-1, with TRBD1 matching over 8 bases. CDR3 length: 15 amino acids. V was pared by 6 bases and J by 9 bases, with 15 bases of the junction left unmatched. Germline CDR1 and CDR2: MDHEN and SYDVKM. CDR3 in DNA: TGTGCCAGCAGGGCCGGGACAGGCAATAACGAAAAAGCTTTCTTT. As protein: CASRAGTGNNEKAFF. The complete variable domain, with remaining parts taken from reference TRBV28 and TRBJ1-1, reads DVKVTQSSRYLVKRTGEKVFLECVQDMDHENMFWYRQDPGLGLRLIYFSYDVKMKEKGDIPEGYSVSREKKERFSLILESASTNQTSMYLCASRAGTGNNEKAFFGQGTRLTVV.

The genes are TRBV18 and TRBJ2-3; tentative D call: TRBD1 (6 bases). Between the trimmed V and J ends, which lost 1 base and 5 bases, there was a span of 10 bases. The germline V gene has CDR1 KGHSH and CDR2 LQKENI. The length of the CDR3 is 14 residues. CDR3 DNA sequence: TGTGCCAGCTCACCACGCCAGGGGAAAGATACGCAGTATTTT. Translating gives CASSPRQGKDTQYF.

The sample holds a few counts of this clone. The rearrangement uses TRBV28 and TRBJ2-1, with TRBD1 matching over 8 bases. CDR3 length: 16 residues. CDR1 is MDHEN and CDR2 is SYDVKM in the germline V gene. The ends lost 2 bases at V and 3 bases at J; junction bases unmatched: 6. DNA for the CDR3: TGTGCCAGCAGTTTAGCGACAGGGGTACACTACAATGAGCAGTTCTTC. It encodes CASSLATGVHYNEQFF.

The gene calls are TRBV2 and TRBJ2-5; 7 bases are a match to TRBD1. The CDR3 is 15 residues long. The J segment lost 0 bases and the V segment lost 7 bases, leaving 8 bases of the junction unmatched. The germline gives CDR1 SNHLY, CDR2 FYNNEI. For the CDR3, the DNA is TGTGCCAGCATCGCCACAAGGGGGCACCAAGAGACCCAGTACTTC. Translating gives CASIATRGHQETQYF. The whole variable domain, remainder taken from reference TRBV2 and TRBJ2-5, is EPEVTQTPSHQVTQMGQEVILRCVPISNHLYFYWYRQILGQKVEFLVSFYNNEISEKSEIFDDQFSVERPDGSNFTLKIRSTKLEDSAMYFCASIATRGHQETQYFGPGTRLLVL.

The chain couples TRBV28 to TRBJ1-4, with 7 bases identical to TRBD1. This CDR3 region has 14 residues. Germline V gives CDR1 MDHEN, CDR2 SYDVKM. Trimming at V came to 3 bases and at J to 8 bases, leaving 6 bases not matched to a gene. CDR3 sequence: CASSLPGGDEKLFF. The CDR3 DNA follows: TGTGCCAGCAGTTTGCCAGGGGGTGACGAAAAACTGTTTTTT.

This chain connects TRBV4-3 to TRBJ2-7, with TRBD2 as a possible D gene (6 bases). The germline V gene has CDR1 LGHNA and CDR2 YSLEER. This CDR3 region has 13 residues. V was trimmed by 1 base and J by 4 bases, leaving 8 bases between them. The CDR3 region has the DNA TGCGCCAGCAGCCAAGTAGGAGGGTACGAGCAGTACTTC. It yields the protein CASSQVGGYEQYF.

The chain employs TRBV9 and TRBJ1-2, with 9 bases fitting TRBD1. V shed 4 bases, J shed 4 bases, and the junction held 11 bases outside the gene matches. The length of the CDR3 is 16 residues. CDR1 SGDLS and CDR2 YYNGEE come from the germline V gene. CDR3 sequence: CASSPTLTGGFYGYTF. The CDR3 coding sequence is TGTGCCAGCAGCCCCACCCTGACAGGGGGGTTCTATGGCTACACCTTC.

This sequence joins TRBV28 and TRBJ2-7; 9 bases fit TRBD1. The trim removed 4 bases at V and 2 bases at J, leaving 6 bases unmatched. This CDR3 has 15 residues. In germline, CDR1 is MDHEN, CDR2 SYDVKM. The CDR3: CASSSPGQGPYEQYF. CDR3 bases: TGTGCCAGCAGTTCTCCGGGACAGGGTCCCTACGAGCAGTACTTC.

The chain employs TRBV6-1 and TRBJ2-1; D is unclear. Germline CDR1 MNHNS, CDR2 SASEGT. V shed 1 base and J shed 7 bases, with 5 bases lying between them. CDR3 size: 12 residues. In nucleotides, the CDR3 is TGTGCCAGCAGTGAAGGGCAAAATGAGCAGTTCTTC. It is translated as CASSEGQNEQFF.

The CDR3 sequence is CASSPGRGWTEAFF. CDR3 sequence (DNA): TGTGCCAGCAGCCCCGGGCGGGGTTGGACTGAAGCTTTCTTT. This chain joins TRBV9 and TRBJ1-1; no clear D gene. Germline values: CDR1 SGDLS, CDR2 YYNGEE. This CDR3 region has 14 residues. Deletions cut 4 bases from V and 5 bases from J, with 15 bases between.

As to this clone: This specimen includes other DNA sequences encoding the same CDR3. The V gene is TRBV19, the J gene TRBJ1-5; 7 bases align to TRBD1. CDR1 is LNHDA and CDR2 is SQIVND in the germline V gene (reference sequence). The CDR3 length is 15 residues. Losses at the gene ends were 7 bases for V and 3 bases for J; bases not matched to a gene: 9. The CDR3 is CASKTGTANNQPQHF. The CDR3 region has the DNA TGTGCCAGTAAGACCGGGACAGCTAACAATCAGCCCCAGCATTTT.

The V call is TRBV4-2, the J call TRBJ2-2; 7 positions agree with TRBD2. The CDR3 sequence is 16 residues long. Germline CDR1 and CDR2: LGHNA and YNFKEQ. The trim removed 5 bases at V and 2 bases at J, leaving 8 bases unmatched. The CDR3 DNA reads as TGTGCCAGCAGCGGGCTAGCGGTCCTCAACACCGGGGAGCTGTTTTTT. This gives the protein CASSGLAVLNTGELFF.

The chain couples TRBV18 to TRBJ1-3; 7 positions agree with TRBD1. V was clipped by 5 bases and J by 2 bases; unmatched bases: 3. The CDR3 loop spans 14 amino acids. Germline values: CDR1 KGHSH, CDR2 LQKENI. CDR3 region: CASSVQGTGNTIYF. As DNA, the CDR3 is TGTGCCAGCTCAGTACAGGGGACTGGAAACACCATATATTTT. Full variable domain (missing parts from reference TRBV18 and TRBJ1-3): NAGVMQNPRHLVRRRGQEARLRCSPMKGHSHVYWYRQLPEEGLKFMVYLQKENIIDESGMPKERFSAEFPKEGPSILRIQQVVRGDSAAYFCASSVQGTGNTIYFGEGSWLTVV.

As DNA, the CDR3 is TGTGCCAGTAGTATAATAATTAGGGGAAGGATGAGCAATCAGCCCCAGCATTTT. It is translated as CASSIIIRGRMSNQPQHF. The rearrangement joins TRBV19 to TRBJ1-5; perhaps TRBD1 as D (5 bases). The germline CDR1 and CDR2 sequences are LNHDA and SQIVND (reference sequence). The V gene lost 2 bases and the J gene lost 1 base, with 18 bases spanning the gap. This CDR3 contains 18 residues. The complete variable domain, with remaining parts taken from reference TRBV19 and TRBJ1-5, reads DGGITQSPKYLFRKEGQNVTLSCEQNLNHDAMYWYRQDPGQGLRLIYYSQIVNDFQKGDIAEGYSVSREKKESFPLTVTSAQKNPTAFYLCASSIIIRGRMSNQPQHFGDGTRLSIL.

The chain couples TRBV6-5 to TRBJ1-1; a possible D gene is TRBD1 (5 bases). This CDR3 has 14 residues. V was shortened by 2 bases and J by 0 bases, with 7 bases between the two germline ends. From germline, CDR1 is MNHEY and CDR2 SVGAGI. The CDR3 sequence is CASSYRGMNTEAFF. The CDR3 bases are TGTGCCAGCAGTTACCGGGGGATGAACACTGAAGCTTTCTTT.

This rearrangement joins TRBV19 to TRBJ1-3, with 8 positions matching TRBD1. This CDR3 is 14 amino acids long. Germline V gene lookup returns CDR1 LNHDA and CDR2 SQIVND (reference sequence). V was clipped by 5 bases and J by 2 bases; unmatched bases: 2. In DNA, the CDR3 is TGTGCCAGTAGTGGGGGACAGGCTGGAAACACCATATATTTT. It is translated as CASSGGQAGNTIYF.

CDR3: CAISESSIVGYTF. DNA for the CDR3: TGTGCCATCAGTGAGTCCTCCATAGTTGGCTACACCTTC. The chain links TRBV10-3 to TRBJ1-2, with no clear D. The CDR3 extends over 13 amino acids. V lost 0 bases, J lost 7 bases, and 9 bases lay in between. Germline CDR1 is ENHRY and CDR2 is SYGVKD.

This CDR3 is CASSEGTGGNSNQPQHF. The CDR3 region has the DNA TGTGCCAGCAGCGAAGGGACAGGGGGCAATAGCAATCAGCCCCAGCATTTT. The V and J genes are TRBV5-4 and TRBJ1-5, with 12 nucleotides matching TRBD1. This CDR3 contains 17 residues. Germline V gene sequence: CDR1 SGHNT, CDR2 YYREEE (reference sequence). J was trimmed by 0 bases and V by 4 bases; bases with no gene match: 5.

The rearrangement joins TRBV27 to TRBJ1-2; no firm D call. Between the trimmed V and J ends, which lost 2 bases and 4 bases, there was a span of 29 bases. CDR1 is MNHEY and CDR2 is SMNVEV in the germline V gene (reference sequence). CDR3 length equals 20 residues. The CDR3 region has the DNA TGTGCCAGCAGTTTAGTTGGTGCGGGCCCAGAGTCCCCGATCGTCTATGGCTACACCTTC. It translates to CASSLVGAGPESPIVYGYTF.

V usage is TRBV6-5 and J usage is TRBJ2-7, with a possible D match to TRBD2 (5 bases). Trimming removed 8 bases at V and 1 base at J, with 18 bases between. CDR3 length equals 15 residues. Germline lookup yields CDR1 MNHEY and CDR2 SVGAGI. CDR3 loop: CASGDRKGGSYEQYF. In nucleotides, the CDR3 is TGTGCCAGCGGGGATCGGAAGGGCGGGTCCTACGAGCAGTACTTC.

The genes are TRBV11-2 and TRBJ2-2; no definite D call. CDR3 length: 12 amino acids. V was pared by 7 bases and J by 4 bases, with 7 bases between. Germline V gene lookup returns CDR1 SGHAT and CDR2 FQNNGV. This chain's CDR3 is CASTLITGELFF. In nucleotides, the CDR3 is TGTGCCAGCACCCTTATCACCGGGGAGCTGTTTTTT.

This clone has a single count. The chain joins TRBV10-1 to TRBJ1-3, with a possible D match to TRBD1 (5 bases). Germline V CDR1 and CDR2: WNHNN, SYGVQD (reference sequence). Trimming left V 4 bases short and J 2 bases short, with 9 bases between. The CDR3 loop spans 14 amino acids. The CDR3 is CASSGTLAGNTIYF. The CDR3 nucleotides read TGCGCCAGCAGTGGGACACTCGCTGGAAACACCATATATTTT.